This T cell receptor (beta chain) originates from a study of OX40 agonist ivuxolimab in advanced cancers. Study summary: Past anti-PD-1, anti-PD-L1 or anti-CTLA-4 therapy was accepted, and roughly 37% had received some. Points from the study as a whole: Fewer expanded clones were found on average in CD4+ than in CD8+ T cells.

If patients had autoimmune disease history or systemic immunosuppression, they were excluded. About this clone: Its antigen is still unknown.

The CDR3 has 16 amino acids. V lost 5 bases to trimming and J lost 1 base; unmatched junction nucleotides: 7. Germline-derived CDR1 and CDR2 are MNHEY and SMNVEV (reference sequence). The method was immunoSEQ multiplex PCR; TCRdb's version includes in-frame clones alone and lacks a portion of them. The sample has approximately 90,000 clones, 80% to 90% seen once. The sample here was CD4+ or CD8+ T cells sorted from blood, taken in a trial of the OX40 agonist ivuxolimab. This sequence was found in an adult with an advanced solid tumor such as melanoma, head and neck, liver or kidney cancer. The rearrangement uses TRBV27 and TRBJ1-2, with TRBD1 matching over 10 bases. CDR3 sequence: CASSDPGQGFNYGYTF. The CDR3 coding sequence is TGTGCCAGCAGTGATCCGGGACAGGGGTTTAACTATGGCTACACCTTC.